This TCR beta chain was retrieved from a study of cytomegalovirus exposure and HLA in healthy donors. PCR primers comprised 60 Vbeta and 13 Jbeta primers. The protocol was immunoSEQ multiplex PCR, while the TCRdb copy is restricted to in-frame clones and leaves out a portion. The sample consists of about 170,000 clones, about 80% of them appearing once. The receptor's source is a female donor in good health and CMV-seronegative. Sequencing used PBMCs.

The CDR3 region is CSVATRQFYGYTF. The CDR3 bases are TGCAGCGTTGCGACCAGGCAATTCTATGGCTACACCTTC. The chain employs TRBV29-1 and TRBJ1-2; D remains unclear. Trimming pared 4 bases from V and 4 bases from J, leaving 13 bases between. Per the germline V gene, CDR1 is SQVTM and CDR2 is ANQGSEA. This CDR3 has 13 residues. The full variable domain, in which reference TRBV29-1 and TRBJ1-2 provide the parts outside the CDR3, is SAVISQKPSRDICQRGTSLTIQCQVDSQVTMMFWYRQQPGQSLTLIATANQGSEATYESGFVIDKFPISRPNLTFSTLTVSNMSPEDSSIYLCSVATRQFYGYTFGSGTRLTVV.